Sequencing of this T cell receptor beta chain was carried out in a study of beta chain features in type 1 diabetes. Study context: Examination spanned approximately 110 million sorted cells from all samples.

Study results and caveats: HLA effects on TCRB rearrangement stayed unresolved here.

The junction had 0 bases not matched to a gene; V was cut back by 0 bases and J by 0 bases. CDR3 size: 15 residues. Germline V gene data show CDR1 as SGHRS and CDR2 as YFSETQ. A note on this clone: Its matching antigen is unknown.

Expressed TCRB transcripts were sequenced after all isolated RNA was converted to cDNA. The protocol was immunoSEQ multiplex PCR, while the TCRdb copy is restricted to in-frame clones and leaves out a portion. The data show 80,000 to 90,000 clones, about a third seen once. Cells sorted by CD45RO/CCR7/CD25/CD127/CD95/CD27 comprised CD4+ naive, central memory, regulatory and stem cell-like memory cells. The receptor was derived from a woman aged 18-30 years in good health. The chain links TRBV5-1 to TRBJ2-1, with 7 bases aligning to TRBD1. The specimen sequenced was stem cell memory CD4+ T cells from blood. CDR3: CASSLGTGSYNEQFF. CDR3 nucleotide sequence: TGCGCCAGCAGCTTGGGGACAGGCTCCTACAATGAGCAGTTCTTC.